This entry describes one T cell receptor beta chain. Its specificity is not known. Only in-frame clones appear in the TCRdb table, and some are missing; sequencing was by immunoSEQ multiplex PCR. The sample includes around 140,000 clones, roughly 93% of them seen just once. The data derive from a study of T cell responses to AZD1222 COVID-19 vaccine. For the study at large: Analysis merged second doses at about 4 or about 12 weeks.

The CDR3 loop spans 15 amino acids. General study findings and limits: Only five to seven AZD1222 recipients tested seropositive at baseline. Unmutated variant regions are reportedly targeted by nearly half of spike-specific TCRs. It should be noted that donors were predominantly white British and more often female, and clonal diversity was possibly underestimated.

This receptor was identified in an adult in good health. The chain couples TRBV21-1 to TRBJ1-1. TRBV21-1 is marked as a pseudogene. This material consisted of peripheral blood, taken on day 0 of AZD1222 vaccination. As DNA, the CDR3 is TGTGCCAGCAGCAAAGAGAAGGGTCAGAACTTAGAAGCTTTCTTT. Protein: CASSKEKGQNLEAFF.